This T cell receptor beta chain derives from a study of HIV-infected patients and healthy controls. Notes on the study in general: With just sixteen HIV-infected individuals processed, the findings' generality was considered strongly limited. Slight age and sex differences between study cohorts did not explain the diversity differences.

Alpha and beta constant-region primers primed reverse transcription of about 470 ng RNA. Each of the alpha and beta chains got its own library through chain-specific third strand synthesis with indices. A short first PCR added P5 and P7 adapter elements and a second index. MiXCR, applied by TCRdb to the 5' RACE reads, yields one record per CDR3 protein. Of over 15,000 distinct CDR3 sequences listed, around 9.3% are singletons. In this sample, this clonotype turned up a few times. Its specificity is unknown. Germline loops: CDR1 LGHDT, CDR2 YNNKEL (reference sequence). V lost 0 bases and J 2 bases, leaving 10 bases between the germline ends. The CDR3 spans 16 residues. All unsorted peripheral T cells were captured because whole blood was used without fractionation.

The sequence came from an adult in good health. The V and J genes are TRBV3-1 and TRBJ2-2; TRBD2 is a possible D gene (6 bases). The sample comprised blood. The CDR3 nucleotides read TGTGCCAGCAGCCAAGATGGGGGGACCAACACCGGGGAGCTGTTTTTT. Residues: CASSQDGGTNTGELFF. The complete variable domain, with remaining parts taken from reference TRBV3-1 and TRBJ2-2, reads DTAVSQTPKYLVTQMGNDKSIKCEQNLGHDTMYWYKQDSKKFLKIMFSYNNKELIINETVPNRFSPKSPDKAHLNLHINSLELGDSAVYFCASSQDGGTNTGELFFGEGSRLTVL.